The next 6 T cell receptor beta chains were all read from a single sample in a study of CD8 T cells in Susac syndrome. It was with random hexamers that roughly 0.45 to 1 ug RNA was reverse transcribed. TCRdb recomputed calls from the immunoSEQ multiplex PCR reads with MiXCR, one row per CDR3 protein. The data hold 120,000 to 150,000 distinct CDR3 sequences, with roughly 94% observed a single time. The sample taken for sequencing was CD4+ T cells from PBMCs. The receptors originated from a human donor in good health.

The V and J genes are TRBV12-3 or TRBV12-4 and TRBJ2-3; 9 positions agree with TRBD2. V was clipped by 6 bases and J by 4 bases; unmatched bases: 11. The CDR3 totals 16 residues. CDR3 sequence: CASSPTSGLSPDTQYF. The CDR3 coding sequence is TGTGCCAGCAGCCCGACTAGCGGCTTATCCCCAGATACGCAGTATTTT.

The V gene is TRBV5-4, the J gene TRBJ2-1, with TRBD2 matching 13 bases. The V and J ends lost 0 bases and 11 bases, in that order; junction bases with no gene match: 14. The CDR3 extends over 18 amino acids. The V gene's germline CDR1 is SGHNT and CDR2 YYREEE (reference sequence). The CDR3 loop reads CASSLGGMTSGRHKKQFF. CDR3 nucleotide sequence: TGTGCCAGCAGCTTGGGGGGGATGACTAGCGGGAGGCACAAAAAGCAGTTCTTC.

The CDR3 sequence is CASSSGTEDEKLFF. The CDR3 DNA reads TGCGCCAGCAGCTCGGGGACAGAGGATGAAAAACTGTTTTTT. The chain carries TRBV5-1 and TRBJ1-4; 7 positions match TRBD1. V lost 3 bases to trimming and J lost 6 bases; unmatched junction nucleotides: 5. This CDR3 spans 14 amino acids. CDR1 is SGHRS and CDR2 is YFSETQ in the germline V gene.

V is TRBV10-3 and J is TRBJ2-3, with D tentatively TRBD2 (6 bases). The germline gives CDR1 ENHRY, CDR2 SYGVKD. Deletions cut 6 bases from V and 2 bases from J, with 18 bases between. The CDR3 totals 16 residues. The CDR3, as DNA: TGTGCCATCAGGGATCTGGTGGCGGGGAACACAGATACGCAGTATTTT. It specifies CAIRDLVAGNTDTQYF.

The CDR3 loop reads CASSTKGTSGIIPYEQYF. DNA of the CDR3: TGTGCCAGCAGTACCAAGGGGACTAGCGGGATAATACCCTACGAGCAGTACTTC. The V call is TRBV6-1, the J call TRBJ2-7; 13 nucleotides line up with TRBD2. CDR1 MNHNS and CDR2 SASEGT come from the germline V gene. The CDR3 consists of 18 residues. J was trimmed by 2 bases and V by 5 bases; bases with no gene match: 12.

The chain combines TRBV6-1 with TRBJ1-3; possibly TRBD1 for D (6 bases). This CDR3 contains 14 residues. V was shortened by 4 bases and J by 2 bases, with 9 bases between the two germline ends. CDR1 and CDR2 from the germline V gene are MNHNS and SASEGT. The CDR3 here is CASSVRGPGNTIYF. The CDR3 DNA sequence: TGTGCCAGCAGTGTCAGGGGCCCTGGAAACACCATATATTTT.